The 3 T cell receptor beta chains reported below all come from one sample, sequenced in a study of blood T cell repertoires in COVID-19. The method was immunoSEQ multiplex PCR; TCRdb's version includes in-frame clones alone and lacks a portion of them. The table shows over 250,000 clones, with more than 75% occurring only once. The sequencing sample was made of peripheral blood. The receptors here all came from a woman in her thirties or forties who had recovered from COVID-19.

This clone was observed a single time. This chain connects TRBV7-2 to TRBJ2-2; D ambiguous. The CDR3 is made up of 15 amino acids. V dropped 1 base and J dropped 1 base, with 7 bases sitting between them. Germline V CDR1 and CDR2: SGHTA, FQGNSA. The DNA for the CDR3 is TGTGCCAGCAGCTTAGATGGGCGGAACACCGGGGAGCTGTTTTTT. Translated: CASSLDGRNTGELFF. Looking up the rest from reference TRBV7-2 and TRBJ2-2 gives the full variable domain: GAGVSQSPSNKVTEKGKDVELRCDPISGHTALYWYRQSLGQGLEFLIYFQGNSAPDKSGLPSDRFSAERTGGSVSTLTIQRTQQEDSAVYLCASSLDGRNTGELFFGEGSRLTVL.

This chain links TRBV5-4 with TRBJ1-2; tentative D call: TRBD1 (6 bases). This CDR3 has 18 residues. Trimming shortened V by 4 bases and J by 5 bases, and 27 bases separated the two germline ends. Germline CDR1 reads SGHNT; CDR2 reads YYREEE (reference sequence). The CDR3 is CASSLPSGTRGVPYGYTF. The CDR3 region has the DNA TGTGCCAGCAGCCTGCCGTCGGGGACACGAGGGGTTCCTTATGGCTACACCTTC.

This clone was recorded once. This chain joins TRBV7-2 and TRBJ2-7, with TRBD2 matching over 10 bases. V dropped 6 bases and J dropped 0; count of bases not matched to a gene: 5. The CDR3 runs 15 residues. Germline CDR1 SGHTA, CDR2 FQGNSA. The chain's CDR3 is CASRLAGLSSYEQYF. Written as DNA, the CDR3 is TGTGCCAGCAGACTAGCGGGGCTTAGCTCCTACGAGCAGTACTTC.